This T cell receptor beta chain appears in the sequencing data of a study of cytomegalovirus exposure and HLA in healthy donors. The germline V gene encodes CDR1 SNHLY and CDR2 FYNNEI. This CDR3 has 15 amino acids. Use of 60 Vbeta and 13 Jbeta primers characterized the PCR. The data were produced by immunoSEQ multiplex PCR, yet TCRdb's version contains in-frame clones alone and is incomplete. The sample includes roughly 70,000 clones, around 78% seen only once; the top ten take 6.3%. This receptor was taken from a man over 45 in good health and CMV-seronegative. The rearrangement links TRBV2 to TRBJ2-5; TRBD2 matches at 7 bases. The J call may be incorrect, as the DNA end agrees better with TRBJ2-7. Sequencing input: PBMCs. CDR3 loop: CASSQGPGGSYEQYF. DNA for the CDR3: TGTGCCAGCAGTCAGGGACCGGGGGGCTCCTACGAGCAGTACTTC.